The 19 T cell receptor beta chains below all came from one sample that was sequenced in a study of cytomegalovirus exposure and HLA in healthy donors. The PCR had 60 Vbeta and 13 Jbeta primers. Clones were sequenced by immunoSEQ multiplex PCR, and TCRdb holds only the in-frame ones, with some missing. The sample carries about 130,000 clones, approximately 85% recorded once. Sequencing was done on a sample of PBMCs. These receptors were obtained from a boy between 5 and 17 years old in good health and CMV-seronegative.

The chain combines TRBV12-5 with TRBJ2-3, with D perhaps matching TRBD2 (5 bases). CDR1 is LGHNT and CDR2 is FRNRAP in the germline V gene. V shed 6 bases and J shed 1 base, with 20 bases lying between them. The length of the CDR3 is 17 residues. CDR3 bases: TGTGCTAGTGGATATTCGCTGCTTATCGGGGGCACAGATACGCAGTATTTT. Its translation: CASGYSLLIGGTDTQYF.

This clone was counted only a few times. V gene TRBV6-5 combines with J gene TRBJ1-1; no clear D gene. This CDR3 is 13 amino acids long. V shed 7 bases and J shed 1 base, with 10 bases lying between them. The germline CDR1 and CDR2 sequences are MNHEY and SVGAGI. The CDR3 DNA reads as TGTGCCAGCACCCTATCTAGGAACACTGAAGCTTTCTTT. It is translated as CASTLSRNTEAFF.

The chain has TRBV2 and TRBJ2-7; D may be TRBD1 (5 bases). CDR1 is SNHLY, CDR2 FYNNEI, per germline. The CDR3 totals 13 residues. The V and J ends lost 6 bases and 3 bases respectively, with 12 bases between them. This chain's CDR3 is CASRDRGVYEQYF. CDR3 nucleotides: TGTGCCAGCAGAGATAGGGGTGTCTACGAGCAGTACTTC.

The rearrangement uses TRBV19 and TRBJ1-1, with D perhaps TRBD1 (5 bases). The CDR3 runs to 13 residues. In germline, CDR1 is LNHDA, CDR2 SQIVND (reference sequence). V shed 4 bases and J shed 6 bases, with 12 bases lying between them. CDR3 sequence (DNA): TGTGCCAGTAGTACCGGGACTTTGGCTGAAGCTTTCTTT. Translating gives CASSTGTLAEAFF.

The chain carries TRBV13 and TRBJ2-5; TRBD2 agrees at 10 bases. The V gene's germline CDR1 is PRHDT and CDR2 FYEKMQ (reference sequence). This CDR3 has 15 residues. V gave up 3 bases and J gave up 2 bases; unmatched junction bases: 3. The CDR3 nucleotides read TGTGCCAGCAGCTTCAGCGGGAGGGGTCAAGAGACCCAGTACTTC. Translating it yields CASSFSGRGQETQYF. The full variable domain, with the rest looked up from reference TRBV13 and TRBJ2-5, is AAGVIQSPRHLIKEKRETATLKCYPIPRHDTVYWYQQGPGQDPQFLISFYEKMQSDKGSIPDRFSAQQFSDYHSELNMSSLELGDSALYFCASSFSGRGQETQYFGPGTRLLVL.

V gene TRBV5-1 combines with J gene TRBJ2-5; D gene ambiguous. CDR3 length equals 14 residues. The V and J ends lost 0 bases and 5 bases respectively, with 11 bases between them. Germline loops: CDR1 SGHRS, CDR2 YFSETQ. Here the CDR3 DNA reads TGCGCCAGCAGCTTGGCCTATGAGAGGGAGACCCAGTACTTC. Protein: CASSLAYERETQYF.

This rearrangement joins TRBV6-7 to TRBJ1-6; the match to TRBD1 covers 9 bases. TRBV6-7 is an ORF; its function is uncertain. V dropped 6 bases and J dropped 7; count of bases not matched to a gene: 13. The CDR3 runs 17 residues. CDR3 in amino acids: CASRPTATGTGNSPLHF. The CDR3, as DNA: TGTGCCAGCAGGCCTACCGCCACCGGGACAGGGAATTCACCCCTCCACTTT.

The chain joins TRBV19 to TRBJ2-4; D perhaps matches TRBD2 (6 bases). Germline CDR1 and CDR2: LNHDA and SQIVND (reference sequence). The CDR3 covers 13 residues. V lost 5 bases and J 4 bases, leaving 9 bases between the germline ends. The CDR3 DNA sequence: TGTGCCAGTAGTCCAGGACTAAAAAACATTCAGTACTTC. The encoded protein is CASSPGLKNIQYF. The complete variable domain, with remaining parts taken from reference TRBV19 and TRBJ2-4, reads DGGITQSPKYLFRKEGQNVTLSCEQNLNHDAMYWYRQDPGQGLRLIYYSQIVNDFQKGDIAEGYSVSREKKESFPLTVTSAQKNPTAFYLCASSPGLKNIQYFGAGTRLSVL.

The chain uses TRBV9 and TRBJ2-3, with 10 bases fitting TRBD2. The CDR3 loop spans 17 amino acids. The trim removed 3 bases at V and 1 base at J, leaving 8 bases unmatched. CDR1 and CDR2 from the germline V gene are SGDLS and YYNGEE. The CDR3, as DNA: TGTGCCAGCAGCGCCCTCACCGGGACTAGCGGCACAGATACGCAGTATTTT. It codes for CASSALTGTSGTDTQYF. Combining the CDR3 with reference TRBV9 and TRBJ2-3 gives the whole variable domain DSGVTQTPKHLITATGQRVTLRCSPRSGDLSVYWYQQSLDQGLQFLIQYYNGEERAKGNILERFSAQQFPDLHSELNLSSLELGDSALYFCASSALTGTSGTDTQYFGPGTRLTVL.

This clone was picked up a small number of times. The chain has TRBV4-2 and TRBJ2-5; 9 bases map to TRBD1. The CDR3 has 16 amino acids. In germline, CDR1 is LGHNA, CDR2 YNFKEQ. V shed 2 bases and J 5 bases; nucleotides not matched to a gene: 9. CDR3 in amino acids: CASSQYHRGQKETQYF. The CDR3, as DNA: TGTGCCAGCAGCCAATATCACAGGGGGCAGAAGGAGACCCAGTACTTC.

The chain has TRBV27 and TRBJ1-1; TRBD1 agrees at 7 bases. The V gene's germline CDR1 is MNHEY and CDR2 SMNVEV (reference sequence). J lost 3 bases, V lost 1 base, and 5 bases had no gene match. This CDR3 is built from 15 residues. CDR3 loop: CASSLFLTGHTEAFF. The CDR3 nucleotides read TGTGCCAGCAGTTTATTCCTGACAGGGCACACTGAAGCTTTCTTT.

V is TRBV19 and J is TRBJ2-7, with 8 bases identical to TRBD1. CDR1 is LNHDA and CDR2 is SQIVND in the germline V gene (reference sequence). There are 13 residues in the CDR3. V gave up 4 bases and J gave up 7 bases; unmatched junction bases: 6. CDR3 sequence reads: CASSTTGVGEQYF. CDR3 coding DNA: TGTGCCAGTAGTACGACAGGGGTAGGAGAGCAGTACTTC.

V and J are TRBV4-3 and TRBJ2-1; 8 nucleotides agree with TRBD1. In germline, CDR1 is LGHNA, CDR2 YSLEER. The V gene end was trimmed by 9 bases and the J gene end by 8 bases; junction bases not matched to a gene: 6. The CDR3 length is 12 residues. In DNA form, the CDR3 reads TGCGCCAGAAACCGACAGGGGCATGAGCAGTTCTTC. Translating it yields CARNRQGHEQFF.

J is TRBJ1-6 and V is TRBV7-2; 7 bases are a match to TRBD1. The V gene's germline CDR1 is SGHTA and CDR2 FQGNSA. The CDR3 is made up of 14 amino acids. After removal of 5 bases from V and 8 bases from J, the junction contained 6 bases not matched to a gene. CDR3 sequence reads: CASSPGDSYSPLHF. The DNA of the CDR3 is TGTGCCAGCAGCCCTGGGGACAGCTATTCACCCCTCCACTTT. Based on the CDR3 plus reference TRBV7-2 and TRBJ1-6, the full variable domain is GAGVSQSPSNKVTEKGKDVELRCDPISGHTALYWYRQSLGQGLEFLIYFQGNSAPDKSGLPSDRFSAERTGGSVSTLTIQRTQQEDSAVYLCASSPGDSYSPLHFGNGTRLTVT.

This chain uses TRBV9 with TRBJ2-3, with 8 bases aligning to TRBD2. Germline CDR1 SGDLS, CDR2 YYNGEE. There are 16 residues in the CDR3. Unmatched junction bases numbered 13, after V lost 6 bases and J lost 4 bases. The CDR3: CASTALASGPPDTQYF. The DNA for the CDR3 is TGTGCCAGCACCGCTCTGGCTAGCGGGCCCCCAGATACGCAGTATTTT.

This chain uses TRBV4-2 with TRBJ1-2; 10 bases agree with TRBD1. Germline V gene lookup returns CDR1 LGHNA and CDR2 YNFKEQ. J lost 4 bases, V lost 4 bases, and 12 bases had no gene match. This CDR3 is 17 amino acids long. CDR3 region: CASSLIQRDRGPYGYTF. CDR3 coding DNA: TGTGCCAGCAGCCTTATCCAAAGGGACAGGGGACCCTATGGCTACACCTTC.

The CDR3 protein is CATSRGMDSPAGAFF. As DNA, the CDR3 is TGTGCCACCAGCAGAGGAATGGACAGCCCCGCGGGAGCTTTCTTT. This sequence joins TRBV15 and TRBJ1-1, with D possibly TRBD1 on 6 matching bases. CDR1 and CDR2 from the germline V gene are LNHNV and YYDKDF (reference sequence). Trimming pared 1 base from V and 10 bases from J, leaving 19 bases between. CDR3 length: 15 amino acids.

This clone was recorded only once. The junction differs from germline at one of its ends, possibly a read error. The sample has other DNA sequences that encode this CDR3 too. The V call is TRBV30, the J call TRBJ1-3, with 9 nucleotides matching TRBD1. Germline CDR1 and CDR2: GTSNPN and SVGIG (reference sequence). The CDR3 loop spans 16 amino acids. The CDR3: CAWSVLGTGTGNTIYF. DNA of the CDR3: TGCGCCTGGAGTGTACTCGGGACAGGGACTGGAAACACCATATATTTT.

The chain has TRBV23-1 and TRBJ1-3; tentatively, D is TRBD1 (5 bases). TRBV23-1 qualifies as an ORF whose function is uncertain. This CDR3 spans 17 amino acids. Trimming left V 2 bases short and J 3 bases short, with 17 bases between. The CDR3 DNA reads TGCGCCAGCAGTCAAACCCCGGGGGGGATAAGTGGAAACACCATATATTTT. The encoded protein is CASSQTPGGISGNTIYF.